The rows below give T cell receptor beta chains drawn from one sample of a study of cytotoxic CD8 clonotypes in ibrutinib-treated CLL. The repertoire was sequenced with immunoSEQ multiplex PCR; TCRdb's copy has only in-frame clones and lacks some. The repertoire holds some 140,000 clones, with under 95% as singletons. The sample here was PBMCs, taken after 12 months of ibrutinib treatment. The receptors originated from a human donor with chronic lymphocytic leukemia. The CDR3 runs from the conserved cysteine through the conserved F or W. Each record gives: D gene, clone size, V gene, J gene, CDR3 protein, CDR3 DNA. A D gene is named only where the DNA matches it firmly. Size is omitted from some rows. Given values are once, few, many or a class for expanded clones.

D: TRBD2
size: NA
V: TRBV18
J: TRBJ2-7
CDR3: CASSPGTSGLEQYF
DNA: TGTGCCAGCTCACCCGGGACTAGCGGGCTCGAGCAGTACTTC

D: NA
size: NA
V: TRBV30
J: TRBJ2-5
CDR3: CAWSVKTRLETQYF
DNA: TGTGCCTGGAGTGTGAAGACTAGGTTAGAGACCCAGTACTTC

D: NA
size: NA
V: TRBV28
J: TRBJ2-1
CDR3: CASRDIGNEQFF
DNA: TGTGCCAGCAGGGACATAGGCAATGAGCAGTTCTTC

D: NA
size: NA
V: TRBV7-9
J: TRBJ2-3
CDR3: CASSRRDTQYF
DNA: TGTGCCAGCAGCAGAAGAGATACGCAGTATTTT

D: NA
size: NA
V: TRBV29-1
J: TRBJ2-3
CDR3: CSVEEDTQYF
DNA: TGCAGCGTTGAAGAGGATACGCAGTATTTT

D: NA
size: NA
V: TRBV10-3
J: TRBJ2-1
CDR3: CAISESMGAYNEQFF
DNA: TGTGCCATCAGTGAGTCCATGGGGGCCTACAATGAGCAGTTCTTC

D: NA
size: NA
V: TRBV28
J: TRBJ2-7
CDR3: CASSRETGTTLAYEQYF
DNA: TGTGCCAGCAGCAGAGAGACAGGTACCACCCTTGCCTACGAGCAGTACTTC

D: NA
size: NA
V: TRBV7-9
J: TRBJ1-1
CDR3: CASSALEGFTEAFF
DNA: TGTGCCAGCAGCGCCCTGGAGGGGTTCACTGAAGCTTTCTTT

D: NA
size: NA
V: TRBV5-1
J: TRBJ1-6
CDR3: CASSLDSSYNSPLHF
DNA: TGCGCCAGCAGCTTGGACAGCTCCTATAATTCACCCCTCCACTTT

D: TRBD2
size: NA
V: TRBV6-6
J: TRBJ2-5
CDR3: CASSYLGREGQETQYF
DNA: TGTGCCAGCAGTTACCTCGGGCGGGAGGGGCAAGAGACCCAGTACTTC

D: NA
size: NA
V: TRBV7-2
J: TRBJ2-7
CDR3: CASSSSSVPYEQYF
DNA: TGTGCCAGCAGCTCTAGTTCCGTTCCCTACGAGCAGTACTTC

D: TRBD1
size: NA
V: TRBV6-6
J: TRBJ2-7
CDR3: CASSPQGAVYEQYF
DNA: TGTGCCAGCAGCCCACAGGGGGCAGTGTACGAGCAGTACTTC

D: TRBD2
size: NA
V: TRBV27
J: TRBJ2-1
CDR3: CASSPGTSGRDEQFF
DNA: TGTGCCAGCAGTCCCGGGACTAGCGGGAGAGATGAGCAGTTCTTC

D: NA
size: once
V: TRBV19
J: TRBJ1-5
CDR3: CASNRERNQPQHF
DNA: TGTGCCAGTAACCGAGAGAGGAATCAGCCCCAGCATTTT

D: NA
size: NA
V: TRBV11-2
J: TRBJ1-1
CDR3: CASSLRMGDAEAFF
DNA: TGTGCCAGCAGCTTAAGAATGGGGGACGCTGAAGCTTTCTTT

D: NA
size: NA
V: TRBV6-5
J: TRBJ2-1
CDR3: CASSYLGGGQNEQFF
DNA: TGTGCCAGCAGTTATCTAGGGGGAGGGCAGAATGAGCAGTTCTTC

D: NA
size: NA
V: TRBV5-8
J: TRBJ2-1
CDR3: CASSLYGDNEQFF
DNA: TGTGCCAGCAGCTTGTATGGGGACAATGAGCAGTTCTTC

D: TRBD2
size: NA
V: TRBV29-1
J: TRBJ2-3
CDR3: CSVDLAASTDTQYF
DNA: TGCAGCGTTGACCTAGCGGCGAGCACAGATACGCAGTATTTT

D: NA
size: NA
V: TRBV6-1
J: TRBJ1-3
CDR3: CASSEDGVEGLSGNTIYF
DNA: TGTGCCAGCAGTGAAGACGGGGTAGAGGGTCTCTCTGGAAACACCATATATTTT

D: NA
size: NA
V: TRBV7-2
J: TRBJ2-7
CDR3: CASSLAGYPGEQYF
DNA: TGTGCCAGCAGCTTAGCGGGATATCCTGGCGAGCAGTACTTC

D: NA
size: NA
V: TRBV7-9
J: TRBJ2-7
CDR3: CASSLFNEQYF
DNA: TGTGCCAGCAGCTTGTTTAACGAGCAGTACTTC

D: NA
size: NA
V: TRBV2
J: TRBJ2-7
CDR3: CAGSYRESSYEQYF
DNA: TGTGCCGGATCGTACAGGGAAAGCTCCTACGAGCAGTACTTC

D: NA
size: few
V: TRBV28
J: TRBJ1-5
CDR3: CASTVQGRQPQHF
DNA: TGTGCCAGCACAGTTCAAGGACGTCAGCCCCAGCATTTT

D: NA
size: NA
V: TRBV7-9
J: TRBJ2-7
CDR3: CASSSSPRYEQYF
DNA: TGTGCCAGCAGCTCCTCCCCCCGGTACGAGCAGTACTTC

D: NA
size: NA
V: TRBV7-9
J: TRBJ2-1
CDR3: CASSPTFGNEQFF
DNA: TGTGCCAGCAGCCCAACATTCGGGAATGAGCAGTTCTTC

D: TRBD1
size: NA
V: TRBV6-5
J: TRBJ2-5
CDR3: CASTYDREETQYF
DNA: TGTGCCAGCACCTACGACAGGGAAGAGACCCAGTACTTC

D: NA
size: NA
V: TRBV10-3
J: TRBJ2-7
CDR3: CAMGRGDEQYF
DNA: TGTGCCATGGGCAGGGGCGACGAGCAGTACTTC

D: NA
size: NA
V: TRBV9
J: TRBJ2-3
CDR3: CASSVDLARTDTQYF
DNA: TGTGCCAGCAGCGTAGACCTAGCGCGCACAGATACGCAGTATTTT

D: NA
size: once
V: TRBV5-1
J: TRBJ1-2
CDR3: CASSLAGGASSNYGYTF
DNA: TGCGCCAGCAGCTTGGCCGGCGGGGCTTCGAGCAACTATGGCTACACCTTC

D: NA
size: NA
V: TRBV21-1
J: TRBJ2-7
CDR3: CASSKARDQGEYF
DNA: TGTGCCAGCAGCAAGGCCCGCGATCAGGGGGAGTACTTC

D: TRBD1
size: NA
V: TRBV27
J: TRBJ2-7
CDR3: CASSSLTGTVNYEQYF
DNA: TGTGCCAGCAGTTCCCTTACCGGGACAGTCAACTACGAGCAGTACTTC

D: TRBD2
size: NA
V: TRBV19
J: TRBJ2-3
CDR3: CASSIGLAGIGDTQYF
DNA: TGTGCCAGTAGTATCGGACTAGCGGGGATTGGGGATACGCAGTATTTT

D: NA
size: NA
V: TRBV29-1
J: TRBJ2-7
CDR3: CSVESLGLQTYEQYF
DNA: TGCAGCGTTGAGTCCTTGGGACTTCAGACCTACGAGCAGTACTTC

D: TRBD1
size: few
V: TRBV7-9
J: TRBJ1-4
CDR3: CASSPGQGAEKLFF
DNA: TGTGCCAGCAGCCCGGGACAGGGGGCTGAAAAACTGTTTTTT

D: NA
size: NA
V: TRBV27
J: TRBJ2-2
CDR3: CASSPPPGGTGELFF
DNA: TGTGCCAGCAGTCCCCCGCCCGGAGGAACCGGGGAGCTGTTTTTT

D: TRBD2
size: NA
V: TRBV27
J: TRBJ2-1
CDR3: CASSFGLAVYNEQFF
DNA: TGTGCCAGCAGTTTCGGACTAGCGGTATACAATGAGCAGTTCTTC